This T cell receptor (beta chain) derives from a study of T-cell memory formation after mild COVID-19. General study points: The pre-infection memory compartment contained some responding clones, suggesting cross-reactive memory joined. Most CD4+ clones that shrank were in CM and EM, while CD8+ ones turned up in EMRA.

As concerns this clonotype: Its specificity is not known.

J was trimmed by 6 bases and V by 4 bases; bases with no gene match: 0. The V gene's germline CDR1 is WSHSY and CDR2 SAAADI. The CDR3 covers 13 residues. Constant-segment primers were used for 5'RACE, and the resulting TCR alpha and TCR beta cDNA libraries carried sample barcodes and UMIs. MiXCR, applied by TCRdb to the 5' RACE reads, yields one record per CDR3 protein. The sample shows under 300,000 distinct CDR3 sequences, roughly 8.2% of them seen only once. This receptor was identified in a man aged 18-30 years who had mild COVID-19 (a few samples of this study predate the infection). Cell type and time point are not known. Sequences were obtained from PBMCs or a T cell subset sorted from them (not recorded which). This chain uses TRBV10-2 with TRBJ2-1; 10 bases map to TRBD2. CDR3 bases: TGCGCCAGCAGTGCTAGCGGGGGCAATGAGCAGTTCTTC. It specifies CASSASGGNEQFF.